This TCR beta chain derives from a study of blood T cell repertoires in COVID-19. Overall study: Sites across the United States, Italy and Spain contributed samples from acute and convalescent COVID-19. PBMCs, B-cell-depleted T cells, or T cells provided the cDNA or gDNA that made up the material.

Per the original data handling: It was from reference gene primer amplification that nucleated cell counts were estimated. Clones were sequenced by immunoSEQ multiplex PCR, and TCRdb holds only the in-frame ones, with some missing. The DNA was the basis for D and trimming; V, J and clone size are from that table. The sample gives about 140,000 clones, around 86% of which show up once; approximately 40% is in the top ten. Looked up from germline, CDR1 is SEHNR and CDR2 is FQNEAQ (reference sequence). Trimming took 5 bases from V and 7 from J, leaving 9 bases between them. This CDR3 has 13 residues. The sequenced sample was peripheral blood. The sequence was collected from a man aged 50-59 years who had recovered from COVID-19. This chain joins TRBV7-9 and TRBJ1-6; D uncertain. CDR3: CASSPRWNSPLHF. The CDR3 DNA follows: TGTGCCAGCAGCCCTCGGTGGAATTCACCCCTCCACTTT. Based on the CDR3 plus reference TRBV7-9 and TRBJ1-6, the full variable domain is DTGVSQNPRHKITKRGQNVTFRCDPISEHNRLYWYRQTLGQGPEFLTYFQNEAQLEKSRLLSDRFSAERPKGSFSTLEIQRTEQGDSAMYLCASSPRWNSPLHFGNGTRLTVT.